Listed below are T cell receptor beta chains from one sample, sequenced in a study of blood T cell repertoires in COVID-19. Here immunoSEQ multiplex PCR was the method, and the copy in TCRdb shows in-frame clones only, minus some. The sample lists 310,000 or so clones, 70% to 90% occurring once. The specimen sequenced was peripheral blood. These receptors originate from a woman in her twenties or thirties who had recovered from COVID-19. Both conserved end residues are part of each CDR3. A D gene is named only where the DNA matches it firmly. A row's size may be missing; if present it is once, few, many or a size class.

TRBJ2-1 15 TRBD2 TRBV6-5 . CASSISPAGGNEQFF TGTGCCAGCAGTATTTCCCCCGCGGGAGGTAATGAGCAGTTCTTC
TRBJ2-1 16 TRBD2 TRBV7-9 . CASSTAGGATYNEQFF TGTGCCAGCAGCACCGCGGGGGGCGCCACCTACAATGAGCAGTTCTTC
TRBJ1-1 15 . TRBV19 . CASSYLTGMNTEAFF TGTGCCAGTAGCTACTTGACAGGTATGAACACTGAAGCTTTCTTT
TRBJ1-2 13 TRBD1 TRBV5-6 . CASSSAGTGGYTF TGTGCCAGCAGCTCAGCAGGGACAGGTGGCTACACCTTC
TRBJ2-1 15 TRBD1 TRBV5-1 . CASTQRQGARNEQFF TGCGCCAGCACCCAGAGGCAGGGGGCGCGGAATGAGCAGTTCTTC
TRBJ1-2 14 . TRBV19 few CASSQTGANYGYTF TGTGCCAGTAGCCAGACAGGAGCGAACTATGGCTACACCTTC
TRBJ1-1 15 . TRBV19 . CASILGVLGASEAFF TGTGCCAGTATCCTAGGGGTGCTGGGGGCCAGTGAAGCTTTCTTT
TRBJ2-7 11 . TRBV10-3 . CAIGLAEEQYF TGTGCCATCGGGTTAGCTGAAGAGCAGTACTTC
TRBJ2-5 14 . TRBV7-6 once CASSSLLRGETQYF TGTGCCAGCAGCTCCCTCCTCAGGGGAGAGACCCAGTACTTC
TRBJ1-4 13 . TRBV4-2 . CASSQDLSEKLFF TGTGCCAGCAGCCAAGACCTATCAGAAAAACTGTTTTTT
TRBJ1-1 14 . TRBV2 . CASRLRYMNTEAFF TGTGCCAGCAGGCTCCGATACATGAACACTGAAGCTTTCTTT
TRBJ2-1 14 . TRBV6-2/TRBV6-3 . CASSYLGAYNEQFF TGTGCCAGCAGTTACTTAGGGGCATACAATGAGCAGTTCTTC
TRBJ1-2 15 TRBD1 TRBV10-3 . CAISGQGPSNYGYTF TGTGCCATATCCGGACAGGGACCCTCTAACTATGGCTACACCTTC
TRBJ2-7 15 TRBD2 TRBV6-5 . CASSPPLAGSYEQYF TGTGCCAGCAGTCCCCCTCTAGCGGGGTCCTACGAGCAGTACTTC
TRBJ2-7 15 TRBD1 TRBV5-3 few CARSLDGTGGYEQYF TGTGCCAGAAGCTTGGATGGGACAGGGGGCTACGAGCAGTACTTC
TRBJ2-3 15 TRBD1 TRBV9 . CASSARRQGSDTQYF TGTGCCAGCAGCGCTCGACGACAGGGGTCAGATACGCAGTATTTT
TRBJ2-1 16 . TRBV2 . CASSEEGQFPYNEQFF TGTGCCAGCAGTGAGGAGGGACAGTTTCCCTACAATGAGCAGTTCTTC
TRBJ2-7 15 . TRBV15 . CATSRGGGRVEEQYF TGTGCCACCAGCAGGGGAGGCGGCAGGGTTGAGGAGCAGTACTTC
TRBJ2-7 15 TRBD2 TRBV11-1 . CASSALTSVTYEQYF TGTGCCAGCAGCGCGCTGACTAGCGTAACCTACGAGCAGTACTTC
TRBJ2-3 15 TRBD2 TRBV19 . CASRDPSGGSDTQYF TGTGCCAGTAGGGACCCTAGCGGGGGATCAGATACGCAGTATTTT
TRBJ2-7 14 TRBD2 TRBV18 . CASSRREGLYEQYF TGTGCCAGCTCCCGAAGGGAGGGCCTCTACGAGCAGTACTTC
TRBJ2-2 14 TRBD2 TRBV27 . CATQTLAGAGELFF TGTGCCACCCAAACGTTAGCGGGGGCTGGGGAGCTGTTTTTT
TRBJ2-1 14 TRBD1 TRBV15 . CATSGDRGHNEQFF TGTGCCACCAGCGGGGACAGGGGACACAATGAGCAGTTCTTC
TRBJ1-1 14 . TRBV7-6 . CASSLAGAGTEAFF TGTGCCAGCAGCTTAGCCGGGGCGGGGACTGAAGCTTTCTTT
TRBJ2-2 14 . TRBV9 . CASSTSLETGELFF TGTGCCAGCAGCACCTCGCTAGAGACCGGGGAGCTGTTTTTT
TRBJ2-5 15 TRBD1 TRBV10-3 . CAISTRQGPQETQYF TGTGCCATCAGTACCCGACAGGGTCCACAAGAGACCCAGTACTTC
TRBJ2-7 14 TRBD2 TRBV2 once CASLGLADSYEQYF TGTGCCAGCCTCGGCCTAGCGGACTCCTACGAGCAGTACTTC
TRBJ2-1 15 TRBD1 TRBV4-3 few CASSQVDRDSNELVF TGCGCCAGCAGCCAAGTAGACCGGGACAGCAATGAGTTGGTCTTC
TRBJ2-5 16 TRBD2 TRBV9 . CASSSQAGGPGETQYF TGTGCCAGCAGCTCCCAAGCGGGAGGGCCGGGGGAGACCCAGTACTTC
TRBJ2-6 20 TRBD1 TRBV19 . CASSTHPRQGALSGANVLTF TGTGCCAGTAGTACCCACCCGAGACAGGGGGCGCTCAGTGGGGCCAACGTCCTGACTTTC
TRBJ2-4 14 . TRBV5-6 . CASSFLVAKNIQYF TGTGCCAGCAGCTTCTTAGTAGCCAAAAACATTCAGTACTTC
TRBJ1-1 14 . TRBV11-2 . CASSPAVRNTEAFF TGTGCCAGCAGCCCTGCGGTCCGGAACACTGAAGCTTTCTTT
TRBJ1-4 12 . TRBV29-1 many CSVAQGGEKLFF TGCAGCGTTGCCCAGGGAGGGGAAAAACTGTTTTTT
TRBJ2-3 17 TRBD1 TRBV11-2 . CASSLDRGQGESDTQYF TGTGCCAGCAGCTTAGACCGAGGACAGGGGGAATCAGATACGCAGTATTTT
TRBJ1-1 14 . TRBV7-2 . CASSLVGLNTEAFF TGTGCCAGCAGCTTAGTCGGTTTAAACACTGAAGCTTTCTTT
TRBJ2-7 15 . TRBV27 . CASSLSTDYGYEQYF TGTGCCAGCAGTTTAAGTACAGATTATGGCTACGAGCAGTACTTC
TRBJ1-6 13 TRBD1 TRBV7-6 once CASSWGQDSPLHF TGTGCCAGCAGCTGGGGACAGGATTCACCCCTCCACTTT
TRBJ2-5 20 . TRBV5-1 . CASNPKSSPFGKTEQETQYF TGCGCCAGCAACCCAAAGTCATCTCCGTTCGGAAAGACAGAACAAGAGACCCAGTACTTC
TRBJ2-7 13 TRBD2 TRBV2 . CASSVGRGNEQYF TGTGCCAGCAGCGTCGGGAGGGGGAACGAGCAGTACTTC
TRBJ2-1 18 TRBD2 TRBV3-1/TRBV3-2 . CASSQLTSGRVLVDEQFF TGTGCCAGCAGCCAGTTAACCAGCGGGAGAGTGTTAGTCGATGAGCAGTTCTTC
TRBJ2-1 13 . TRBV15 . CATSHGEVNEQFF TGTGCCACCAGCCACGGGGAAGTAAATGAGCAGTTCTTC
TRBJ2-1 15 TRBD2 TRBV18 . CASSPPRGRSDEQFF TGTGCCAGCTCACCACCTCGCGGGAGGTCCGATGAGCAGTTCTTC
TRBJ1-6 14 . TRBV30 . CAWTSESYNSPLHF TGTGCCTGGACCAGCGAGTCCTATAATTCACCCCTCCACTTT
TRBJ2-3 15 TRBD2 TRBV6-4 . CASRETSGSADTQYF TGTGCCAGCAGGGAGACTAGCGGGAGCGCAGATACGCAGTATTTT
TRBJ2-1 16 . TRBV11-3 . CASSLDGGASYNEQFF TGTGCCAGCAGCTTAGATGGGGGGGCCTCCTACAATGAGCAGTTCTTC
TRBJ1-2 13 . TRBV7-8 . CASSLMENYGYTF TGTGCCAGCAGCTTAATGGAGAACTATGGCTACACCTTC
TRBJ1-1 16 . TRBV6-1 . CASSELGGGENTEAFF TGTGCCAGCAGTGAATTGGGGGGGGGCGAGAACACTGAAGCTTTCTTT
TRBJ2-5 13 . TRBV19 . CASSIRGWETQYF TGTGCCAGTAGTATTCGCGGTTGGGAGACCCAGTACTTC
TRBJ1-2 11 TRBD1 TRBV6-6 . CASRLDRGNTF TGTGCCAGCAGACTCGACAGGGGGAACACCTTC
TRBJ2-7 15 TRBD1 TRBV15 . CATTTGGQGGYEQYF TGTGCCACCACAACAGGGGGACAAGGTGGCTACGAGCAGTACTTC
TRBJ2-7 13 . TRBV18 . CASSPGKSDEQYF TGTGCCAGCTCACCAGGAAAAAGCGACGAGCAGTACTTC
TRBJ1-2 14 TRBD1 TRBV30 . CAWTSGTGNYGYTF TGTGCCTGGACCTCCGGGACAGGGAACTATGGCTACACCTTC
TRBJ2-4 18 TRBD1 TRBV19 . CASSVRDRGFVAKNIQYF TGTGCCAGTAGTGTACGGGACAGGGGTTTTGTGGCCAAAAACATTCAGTACTTC
TRBJ1-6 15 TRBD1 TRBV19 . CASSSTTGGASPLHF TGTGCCAGTAGTTCCACGACAGGGGGCGCCTCACCCCTCCACTTT